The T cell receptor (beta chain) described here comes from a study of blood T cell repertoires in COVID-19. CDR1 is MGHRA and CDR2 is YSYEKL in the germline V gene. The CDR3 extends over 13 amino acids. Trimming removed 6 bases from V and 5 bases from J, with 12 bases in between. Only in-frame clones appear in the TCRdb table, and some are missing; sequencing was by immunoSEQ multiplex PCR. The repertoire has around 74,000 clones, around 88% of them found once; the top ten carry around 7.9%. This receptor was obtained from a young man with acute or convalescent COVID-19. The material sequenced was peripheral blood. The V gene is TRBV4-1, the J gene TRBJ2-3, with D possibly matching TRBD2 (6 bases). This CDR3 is CASSRGKGDTQYF. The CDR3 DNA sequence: TGCGCCAGCAGTCGCGGGAAGGGAGATACGCAGTATTTT.